The sequence of this TCR beta chain was determined in a study of CD8 T cells in ankylosing spondylitis. Study-level points and caveats: Disease-linked clones had a CD8+ phenotype and relatively low frequency in peripheral blood. Apparently characteristic of ankylosing spondylitis blood was a TCR beta motif (roughly eight highly homologous variants). Significant enrichment of disease-linked clones was reported in matched ankylosing spondylitis synovial fluid.

In germline, CDR1 is SGDLS, CDR2 YYNGEE. The V and J ends lost 6 bases and 1 base respectively, with 13 bases between them. The CDR3 consists of 14 residues. There are a few counts of this clonotype. Its antigen is unknown. Preparation of TCR beta libraries was done by quantitative 5'-RACE with molecular barcodes. TCRdb fed the 5' RACE reads into MiXCR, producing one record per CDR3 protein. The sample yields 30,000 to 35,000 distinct CDR3 sequences, more than 30% seen once. The chain employs TRBV9 and TRBJ2-5; possibly TRBD1 for D (5 bases). This sequence originates from a male donor with ankylosing spondylitis. Specimen: synovial fluid, either unsorted or a sorted T cell fraction (not recorded which). CDR3 DNA: TGTGCCAGCACCAGAGACAGCCCCCAAGAGACCCAGTACTTC. Translated: CASTRDSPQETQYF.